The rows below give T cell receptor beta chains drawn from one sample of a study of T cell changes during pregnancy in multiple sclerosis. Data came from immunoSEQ multiplex PCR; TCRdb stores just in-frame clones and leaves some out. Of approximately 40,000 clones listed, 75% to 95% are singletons. Specimen: CD4+ T cells from peripheral blood mononuclear cells, collected in the third trimester of pregnancy. The receptors derive from a female donor in good health, enrolled as a control in a pregnancy study. CDR3s include the opening cysteine and the closing phenylalanine or tryptophan. Each record gives: V gene, clone size, CDR3 protein. Not every row has a clone size; where given, it reads once, few, many or a size class.

TRBV4-1,.,CASSHPGLSYEQYF
TRBV6-1,.,CASSTSGAYNEQFF
TRBV5-4,.,CASSLSSDRTGEKLFF
TRBV9,.,CASSFETGKGYTF
TRBV25-1,.,CASSEPGTGGTIYF
TRBV5-1,.,CASSPRGGNMANEKLFF
TRBV7-3,.,CASGFRGGANTGELFF
TRBV10-2,.,CASSEEDRGSRNGYTF
TRBV5-1,.,CASSFGGGVENTEAFF
TRBV6-5,.,CASSYTGTTNQETQYF
TRBV6-5,.,CASSSPGLGNTEAFF
TRBV5-1,.,CASSLASGDTGGYTF
TRBV5-5,few,CASSSYTGELFF
TRBV5-4,.,CASNRDRGAKGYTF
TRBV6-4,.,CASSESGGRTQYF
TRBV18,.,CASSRKERNTEAFF
TRBV30,.,CASDRGYEQYF
TRBV4-2,.,CASSLGQESTDTQYF
TRBV5-1,once,CASSLGQIQETQYF
TRBV6-1,.,CASKPGLLTYEQYF
TRBV4-1,.,CASSQVDRGAFNQPQHF
TRBV9,.,CASRGGDLRSGNTIYF
TRBV6-5,.,CASSYSSTSKMNGYTF
TRBV18,.,CASSPTGGPNEQFF
TRBV5-5,.,CASSFSGGTEAFF
TRBV19,once,CASSPTGTNYGYTF
TRBV19,.,CASSIRGLAGESYEQYF
TRBV5-1,.,CASSLVRGINEQYF
TRBV18,.,CASSLTVNGYTF
TRBV19,.,CASSIQREGEQYF
TRBV7-8,.,CASSYGLAGASGANVLTF
TRBV5-1,.,CASSPGILLNTGELFF
TRBV5-1,.,CASSRDSMNTEAFF
TRBV19,.,CASSSQGNQGNSPLHF
TRBV7-9,.,CASSLESENGYTF
TRBV19,.,CASRRRLAGGPYNEQFF
TRBV9,once,CASSVGGDGQPQHF
TRBV10-2,.,CASSETRTGAGANVLTF
TRBV5-1,.,CASSLGTTGYSGNTIYF
TRBV4-1,once,CASSLANGQGLSGNTIYF
TRBV7-2,.,CASSLVGQGGQPQHF
TRBV6-6,.,CASSRTSGYEQYF
TRBV10-1,.,CASSETGSSTEAFF
TRBV28,once,CASSSRGYTIYF
TRBV9,.,CASSVASSGTYNEQFF
TRBV18,.,CASSPSGKEQYF
TRBV29-1,.,CSAGTGTGGADTQYF
TRBV11-1,once,CASSMGLALDTQYF
TRBV5-1,.,CASGGQGAYEQYF